This T cell receptor beta chain was recovered during a study of neoadjuvant anti-PD-1 for oral cavity cancer. Study at large: Patients without progression received a fourth nivolumab dose around day 43, then surgical resection on days 50-56.

The study, taken as a whole, reports: Non-responders to neoadjuvant nivolumab had significantly more clonal PBMC T cells than responders. Higher pretreatment blood Treg/Th17 ratios correlated with higher pretreatment blood and lower post-treatment tumor TCRbeta clonality.

As to this clone: Its antigen is not identified.

Analysis of PBMCs was direct, with no culture step. Using immunoSEQ multiplex PCR, the repertoire was profiled, and TCRdb retains in-frame clones only, with some absent. The table includes 5,500 to 8,000 clones, just under 75% detected once. The germline gives CDR1 SGHTA, CDR2 FQGNSA. This CDR3 spans 14 amino acids. The V and J ends lost 3 bases and 5 bases respectively, with 13 bases between them. This chain uses TRBV7-2 with TRBJ1-2; D gene ambiguous. The starting material was PBMCs, obtained before nivolumab (anti-PD-1) treatment. This receptor was obtained from a person aged 35-79 years with oral cavity squamous cell carcinoma. CDR3: CASSFLTADYGYTF. In DNA, the CDR3 is TGTGCCAGCAGCTTTTTAACCGCGGATTATGGCTACACCTTC.